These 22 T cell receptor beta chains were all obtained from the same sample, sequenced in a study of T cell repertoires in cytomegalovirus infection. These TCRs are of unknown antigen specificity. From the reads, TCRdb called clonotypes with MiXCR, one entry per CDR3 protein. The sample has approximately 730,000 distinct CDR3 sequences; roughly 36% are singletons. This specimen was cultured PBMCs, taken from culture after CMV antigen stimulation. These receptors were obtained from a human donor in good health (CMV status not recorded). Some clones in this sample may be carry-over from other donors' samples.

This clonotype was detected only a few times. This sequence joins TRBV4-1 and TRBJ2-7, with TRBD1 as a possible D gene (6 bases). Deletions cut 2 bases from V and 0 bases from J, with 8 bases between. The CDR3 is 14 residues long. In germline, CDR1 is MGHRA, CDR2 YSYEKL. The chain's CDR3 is CASSQQGFSYEQYF. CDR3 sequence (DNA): TGCGCCAGCAGCCAACAGGGGTTCTCCTACGAGCAGTACTTC.

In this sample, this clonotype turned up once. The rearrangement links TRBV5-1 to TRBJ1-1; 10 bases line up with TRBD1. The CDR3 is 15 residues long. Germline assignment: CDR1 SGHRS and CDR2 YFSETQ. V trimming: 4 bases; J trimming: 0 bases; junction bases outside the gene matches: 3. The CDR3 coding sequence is TGCGCCAGCAGCGGTGGGACAGGGGTGAACACTGAAGCTTTCTTT. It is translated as CASSGGTGVNTEAFF.

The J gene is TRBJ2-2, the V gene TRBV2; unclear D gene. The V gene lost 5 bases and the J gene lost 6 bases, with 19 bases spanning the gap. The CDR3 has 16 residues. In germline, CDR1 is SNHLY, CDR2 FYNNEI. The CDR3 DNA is TGTGCCAGCAGTCCCCCCCGCGTGGAGTCTGCCGGGGAGCTGTTTTTT. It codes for CASSPPRVESAGELFF.

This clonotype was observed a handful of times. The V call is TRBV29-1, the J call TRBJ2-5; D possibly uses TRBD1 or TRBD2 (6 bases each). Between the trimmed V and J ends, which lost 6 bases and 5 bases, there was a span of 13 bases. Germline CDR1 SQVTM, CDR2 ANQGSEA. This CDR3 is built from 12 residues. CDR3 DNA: TGCAGCGTGAAGGGGGGACCGGAGACCCAGTACTTC. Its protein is CSVKGGPETQYF.

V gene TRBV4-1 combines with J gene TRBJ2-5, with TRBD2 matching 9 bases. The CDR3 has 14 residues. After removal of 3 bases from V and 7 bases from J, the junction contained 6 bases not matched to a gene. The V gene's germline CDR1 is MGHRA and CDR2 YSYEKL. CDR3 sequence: CASSQTSGDRTQYF. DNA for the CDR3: TGCGCCAGCAGCCAGACTAGCGGTGATCGGACCCAGTACTTC.

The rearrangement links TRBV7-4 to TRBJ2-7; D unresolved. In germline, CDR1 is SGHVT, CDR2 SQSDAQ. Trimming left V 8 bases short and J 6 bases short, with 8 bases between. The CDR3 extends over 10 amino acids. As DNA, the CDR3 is TGTGCCAGCGGGCGATGCGAGCAGTACTTC. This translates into CASGRCEQYF.

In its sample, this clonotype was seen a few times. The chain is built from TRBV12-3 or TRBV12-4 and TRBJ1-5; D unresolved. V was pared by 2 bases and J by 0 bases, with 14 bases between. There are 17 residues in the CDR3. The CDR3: CASSLSWMFHSNQPQHF. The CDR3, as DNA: TGTGCCAGCAGTTTAAGCTGGATGTTTCATAGCAATCAGCCCCAGCATTTT.

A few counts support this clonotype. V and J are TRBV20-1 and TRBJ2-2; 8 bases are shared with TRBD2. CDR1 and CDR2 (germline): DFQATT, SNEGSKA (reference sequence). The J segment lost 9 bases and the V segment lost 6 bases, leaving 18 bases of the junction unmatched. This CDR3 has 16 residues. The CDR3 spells CSARGSAGGHHRELFF. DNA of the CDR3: TGCAGTGCAAGGGGGTCGGCGGGGGGCCACCACCGGGAGCTGTTTTTT.

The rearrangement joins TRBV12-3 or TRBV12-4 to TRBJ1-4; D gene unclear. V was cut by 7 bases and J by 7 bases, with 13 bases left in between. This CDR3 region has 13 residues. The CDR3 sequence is CASTFNSGEKLFF. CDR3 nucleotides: TGTGCCAGCACCTTCAACTCGGGTGAAAAACTGTTTTTT.

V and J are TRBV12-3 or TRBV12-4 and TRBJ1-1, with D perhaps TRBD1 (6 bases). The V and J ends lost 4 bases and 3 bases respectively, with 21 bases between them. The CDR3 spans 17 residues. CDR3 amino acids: CASSSPGTPRGDTEAFF. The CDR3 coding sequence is TGTGCCAGCAGTTCCCCCGGGACACCCCGTGGGGACACTGAAGCTTTCTTT.

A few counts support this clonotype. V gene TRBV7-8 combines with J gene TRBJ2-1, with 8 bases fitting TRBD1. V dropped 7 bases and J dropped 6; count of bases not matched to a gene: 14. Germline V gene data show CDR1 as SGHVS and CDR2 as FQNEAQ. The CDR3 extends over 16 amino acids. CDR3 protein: CASIRYGTGLINEQFF. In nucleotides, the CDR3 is TGTGCCAGCATCAGATATGGGACAGGACTTATCAATGAGCAGTTCTTC.

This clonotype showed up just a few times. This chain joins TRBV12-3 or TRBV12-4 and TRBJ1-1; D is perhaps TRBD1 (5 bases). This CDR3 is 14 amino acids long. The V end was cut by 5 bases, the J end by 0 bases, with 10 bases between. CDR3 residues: CASSPGTMNTEAFF. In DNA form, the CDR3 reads TGTGCCAGCAGTCCCGGGACGATGAACACTGAAGCTTTCTTT.

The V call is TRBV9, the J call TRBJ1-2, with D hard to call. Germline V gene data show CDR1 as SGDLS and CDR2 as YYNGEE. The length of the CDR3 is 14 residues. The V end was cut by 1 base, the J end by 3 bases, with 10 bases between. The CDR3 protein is CASSVSNGDYGYTF. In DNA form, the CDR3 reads TGTGCCAGCAGCGTATCAAATGGGGACTATGGCTACACCTTC.

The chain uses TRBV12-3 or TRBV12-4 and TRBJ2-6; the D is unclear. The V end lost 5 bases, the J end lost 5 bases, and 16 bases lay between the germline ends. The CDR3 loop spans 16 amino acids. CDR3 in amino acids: CASSPREGRRANVLTF. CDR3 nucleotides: TGTGCCAGCAGTCCCCGCGAAGGGCGGAGGGCCAACGTCCTGACTTTC.

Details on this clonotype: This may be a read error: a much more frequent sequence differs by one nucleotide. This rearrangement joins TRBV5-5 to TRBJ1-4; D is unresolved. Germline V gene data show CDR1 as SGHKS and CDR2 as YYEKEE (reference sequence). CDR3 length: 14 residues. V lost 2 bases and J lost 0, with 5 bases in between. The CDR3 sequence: CASSFLATNEKLFF. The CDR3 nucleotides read TGTGCCAGCAGCTTTTTAGCAACTAATGAAAAACTGTTTTTT.

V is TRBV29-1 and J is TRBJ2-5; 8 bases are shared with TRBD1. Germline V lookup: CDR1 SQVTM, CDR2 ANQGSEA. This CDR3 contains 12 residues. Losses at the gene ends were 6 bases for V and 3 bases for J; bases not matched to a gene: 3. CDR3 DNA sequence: TGCAGCGTAACGACAGGGGAAGAGACCCAGTACTTC. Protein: CSVTTGEETQYF.

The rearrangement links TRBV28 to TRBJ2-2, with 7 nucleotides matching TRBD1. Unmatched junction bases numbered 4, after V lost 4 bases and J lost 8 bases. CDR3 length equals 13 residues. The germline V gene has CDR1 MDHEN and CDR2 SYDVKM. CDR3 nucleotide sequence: TGTGCCAGCAGTTACAGGGGATCTGGGGAGCTGTTTTTT. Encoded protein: CASSYRGSGELFF. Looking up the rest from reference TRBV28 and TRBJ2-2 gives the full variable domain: DVKVTQSSRYLVKRTGEKVFLECVQDMDHENMFWYRQDPGLGLRLIYFSYDVKMKEKGDIPEGYSVSREKKERFSLILESASTNQTSMYLCASSYRGSGELFFGEGSRLTVL.

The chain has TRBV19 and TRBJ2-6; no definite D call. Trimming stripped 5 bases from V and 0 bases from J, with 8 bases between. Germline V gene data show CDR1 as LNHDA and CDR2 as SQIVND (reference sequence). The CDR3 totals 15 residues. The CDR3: CASSPRNSGANVLTF. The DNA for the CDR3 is TGTGCCAGTAGTCCGCGGAACTCTGGGGCCAACGTCCTGACTTTC.

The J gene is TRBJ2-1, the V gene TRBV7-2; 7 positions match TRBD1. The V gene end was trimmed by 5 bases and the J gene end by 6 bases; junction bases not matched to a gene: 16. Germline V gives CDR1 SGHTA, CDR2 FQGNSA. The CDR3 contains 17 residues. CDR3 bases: TGTGCCAGCAGCCCCCGGGACAGAGTAGGTTATTTCAATGAGCAGTTCTTC. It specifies CASSPRDRVGYFNEQFF.

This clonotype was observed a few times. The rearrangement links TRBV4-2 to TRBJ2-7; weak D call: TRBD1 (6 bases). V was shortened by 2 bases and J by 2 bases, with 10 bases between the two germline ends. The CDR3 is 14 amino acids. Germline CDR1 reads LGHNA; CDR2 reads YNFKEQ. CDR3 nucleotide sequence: TGTGCCAGCAGCCAAAAAGGGGGAGCCTACGAGCAGTACTTC. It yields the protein CASSQKGGAYEQYF.

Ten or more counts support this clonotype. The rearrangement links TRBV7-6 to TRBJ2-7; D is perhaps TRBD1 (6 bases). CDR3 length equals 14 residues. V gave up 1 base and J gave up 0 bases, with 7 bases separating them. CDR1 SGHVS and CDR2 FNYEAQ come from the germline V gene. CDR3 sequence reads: CASSLDRASYEQYF. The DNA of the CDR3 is TGTGCCAGCAGCTTAGACAGGGCCTCCTACGAGCAGTACTTC.

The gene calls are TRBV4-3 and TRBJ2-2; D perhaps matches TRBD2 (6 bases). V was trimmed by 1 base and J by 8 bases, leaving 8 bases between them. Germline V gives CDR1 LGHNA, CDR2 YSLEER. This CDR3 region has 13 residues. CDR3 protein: CASSQGRAGELFF. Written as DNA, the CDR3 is TGCGCCAGCAGCCAAGGGAGGGCTGGGGAGCTGTTTTTT.